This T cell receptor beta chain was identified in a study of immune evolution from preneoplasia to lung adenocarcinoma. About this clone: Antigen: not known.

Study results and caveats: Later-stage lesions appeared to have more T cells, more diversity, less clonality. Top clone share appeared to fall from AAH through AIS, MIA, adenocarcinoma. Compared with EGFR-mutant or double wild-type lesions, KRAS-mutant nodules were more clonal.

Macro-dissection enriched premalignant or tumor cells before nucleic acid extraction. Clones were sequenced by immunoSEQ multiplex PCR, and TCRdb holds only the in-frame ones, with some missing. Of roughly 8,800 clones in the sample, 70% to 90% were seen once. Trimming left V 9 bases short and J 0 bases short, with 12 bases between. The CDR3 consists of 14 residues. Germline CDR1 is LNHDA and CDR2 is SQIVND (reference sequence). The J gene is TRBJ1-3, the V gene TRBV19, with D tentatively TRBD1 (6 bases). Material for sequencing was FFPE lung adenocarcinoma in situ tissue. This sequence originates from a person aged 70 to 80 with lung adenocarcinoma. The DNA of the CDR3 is TGTGCCAGCACAACGGACAGCTCTGGAAACACCATATATTTT. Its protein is CASTTDSSGNTIYF.